The TCR beta chain under discussion was sequenced for a study of blood T cell repertoires in COVID-19. Study-wide context: The United States, Italy and Spain were the sources of the acute and convalescent COVID-19 samples. Sources were T cells, B-cell-depleted T cells, or PBMCs; the material itself was cDNA or gDNA.

The data were produced by immunoSEQ multiplex PCR, yet TCRdb's version contains in-frame clones alone and is incomplete. The sample holds a few hundred thousand clones, 87% seen once. From germline, CDR1 is SGHNT and CDR2 YENEEA. The CDR3 runs 16 residues. V lost 4 bases and J 1 base, leaving 13 bases between the germline ends. Study members were between about 18 and 95 years old and lived in some 26 US regions. Categorization into cohorts depended on clinical history that participants reported. The origin of this receptor is a woman aged 50 to 65 who had recovered from COVID-19. V and J are TRBV11-3 and TRBJ2-2; D possibly corresponds to TRBD1 (6 bases). The sequencing sample was made of PBMCs or T cells enriched from blood (not recorded which). CDR3 bases: TGTGCCAGCAGCTGGACCCGGGACAAGAACACCGGGGAGCTGTTTTTT. Amino acid sequence: CASSWTRDKNTGELFF. The whole variable domain, remainder taken from reference TRBV11-3 and TRBJ2-2, is EAGVVQSPRYKIIEKKQPVAFWCNPISGHNTLYWYLQNLGQGPELLIRYENEEAVDDSQLPKDRFSAERLKGVDSTLKIQPAELGDSAVYLCASSWTRDKNTGELFFGEGSRLTVL.